The clone carrying this T cell receptor (beta chain) came up a few times. TCRdb processed the 5' RACE reads anew with MiXCR; each CDR3 protein has one entry. The table records approximately 100,000 distinct CDR3 sequences, 17% of them present only once. The data stem from a study of T cells of healthy individuals. Germline V gives CDR1 MNHEY, CDR2 SVGAGI. V dropped 6 bases and J dropped 7; count of bases not matched to a gene: 8. CDR3 size: 14 residues. This sequence joins TRBV6-5 and TRBJ2-2, with TRBD1 matching 7 bases. The receptor comes from a human donor in good health. The DNA of the CDR3 is TGTGCCAGCAGGAAAGGGGGCCGTGGCGGGGAGCTGTTTTTT. Protein: CASRKGGRGGELFF.